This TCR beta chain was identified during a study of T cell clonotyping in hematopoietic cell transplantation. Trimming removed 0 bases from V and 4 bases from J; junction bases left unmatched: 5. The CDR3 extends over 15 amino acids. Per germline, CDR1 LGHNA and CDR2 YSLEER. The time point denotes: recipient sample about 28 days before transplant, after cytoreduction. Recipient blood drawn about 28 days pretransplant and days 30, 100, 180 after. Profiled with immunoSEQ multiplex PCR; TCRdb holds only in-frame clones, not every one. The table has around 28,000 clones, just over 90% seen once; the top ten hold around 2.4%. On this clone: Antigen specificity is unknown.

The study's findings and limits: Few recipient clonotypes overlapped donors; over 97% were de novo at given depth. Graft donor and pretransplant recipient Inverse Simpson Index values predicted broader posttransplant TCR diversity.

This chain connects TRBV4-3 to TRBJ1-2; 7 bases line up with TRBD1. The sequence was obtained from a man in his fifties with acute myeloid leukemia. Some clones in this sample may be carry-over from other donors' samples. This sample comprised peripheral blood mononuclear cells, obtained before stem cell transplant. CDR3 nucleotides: TGCGCCAGCAGCCAAGAAACGGGACAGCTCTATGGCTACACCTTC. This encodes CASSQETGQLYGYTF.